This TCR beta chain derives from a study of blood T cell repertoires in COVID-19. About the research overall: Samples taken during acute and convalescent COVID-19 were collected in the United States, Italy and Spain.

The CDR3 is 14 amino acids. Germline loops: CDR1 MDHEN, CDR2 SYDVKM. V shed 3 bases, J shed 2 bases, and the junction held 1 base outside the gene matches. In the source study's methods: Scientists estimated how many nucleated cells there were by amplifying reference gene primers. TCRdb keeps only in-frame clones here, not all; method: immunoSEQ multiplex PCR. The V and J calls and clone size are taken from that table; D and trimming were inferred from the DNA. The sample records 90,000 to 100,000 clones, approximately 84% being singletons. The chain employs TRBV28 and TRBJ1-5; 7 nucleotides match TRBD1. Source material: peripheral blood. The sequence came from a woman aged 80 or older with acute or convalescent COVID-19. CDR3 sequence: CASSLTGRNQPQHF. The CDR3 DNA is TGTGCCAGCAGTTTGACAGGGCGCAATCAGCCCCAGCATTTT.